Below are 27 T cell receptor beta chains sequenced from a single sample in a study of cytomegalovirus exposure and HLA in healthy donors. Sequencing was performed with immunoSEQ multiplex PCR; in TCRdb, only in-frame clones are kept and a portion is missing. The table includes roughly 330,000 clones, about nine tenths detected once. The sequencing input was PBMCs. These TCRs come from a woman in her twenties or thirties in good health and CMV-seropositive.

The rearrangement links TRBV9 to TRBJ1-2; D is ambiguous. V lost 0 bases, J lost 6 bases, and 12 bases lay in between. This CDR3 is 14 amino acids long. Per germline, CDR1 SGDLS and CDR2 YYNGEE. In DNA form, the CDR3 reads TGTGCCAGCAGCGTAGTCCAGACCCTAGATGGCTACACCTTC. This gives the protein CASSVVQTLDGYTF.

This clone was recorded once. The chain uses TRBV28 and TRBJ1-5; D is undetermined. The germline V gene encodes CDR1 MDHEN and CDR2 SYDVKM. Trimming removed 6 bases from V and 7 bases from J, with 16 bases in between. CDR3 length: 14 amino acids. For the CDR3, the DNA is TGTGCCAGCAGCCAACTAGAAATACGGCAGCCCCAGCATTTT. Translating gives CASSQLEIRQPQHF.

This CDR3 is CASSLREGGIGGETQYF. The CDR3 nucleotides are TGTGCCAGCAGCTTACGCGAGGGCGGGATTGGGGGAGAGACCCAGTACTTC. The gene calls are TRBV11-2 and TRBJ2-5; possible D gene TRBD2, 6 bases. Germline CDR1 SGHAT, CDR2 FQNNGV. The V gene lost 2 bases and the J gene lost 4 bases, with 20 bases spanning the gap. This CDR3 is 17 amino acids long. The full variable domain, its missing parts supplied by reference TRBV11-2 and TRBJ2-5, is EAGVAQSPRYKIIEKRQSVAFWCNPISGHATLYWYQQILGQGPKLLIQFQNNGVVDDSQLPKDRFSAERLKGVDSTLKIQPAKLEDSAVYLCASSLREGGIGGETQYFGPGTRLLVL.

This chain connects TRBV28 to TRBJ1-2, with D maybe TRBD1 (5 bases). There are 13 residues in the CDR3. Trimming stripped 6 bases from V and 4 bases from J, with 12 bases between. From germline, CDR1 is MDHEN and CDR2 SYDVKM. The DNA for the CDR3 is TGTGCCAGCAGCATACTAACAGGCTATGGCTACACCTTC. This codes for CASSILTGYGYTF.

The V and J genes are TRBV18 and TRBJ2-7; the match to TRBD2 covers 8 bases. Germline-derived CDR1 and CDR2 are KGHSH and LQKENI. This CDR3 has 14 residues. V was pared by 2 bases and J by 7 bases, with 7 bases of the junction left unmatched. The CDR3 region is CASSPKAGEGEQYF. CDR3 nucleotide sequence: TGTGCCAGCTCACCAAAAGCGGGAGAGGGAGAGCAGTACTTC.

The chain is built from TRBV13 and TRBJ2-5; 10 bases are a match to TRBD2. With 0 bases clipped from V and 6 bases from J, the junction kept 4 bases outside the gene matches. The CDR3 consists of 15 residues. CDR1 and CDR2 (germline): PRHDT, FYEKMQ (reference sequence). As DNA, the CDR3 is TGTGCCAGCAGCTTAGGAGCGGGAGGGTCCAAGACCCAGTACTTC. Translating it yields CASSLGAGGSKTQYF. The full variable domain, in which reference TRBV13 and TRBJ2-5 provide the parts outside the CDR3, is AAGVIQSPRHLIKEKRETATLKCYPIPRHDTVYWYQQGPGQDPQFLISFYEKMQSDKGSIPDRFSAQQFSDYHSELNMSSLELGDSALYFCASSLGAGGSKTQYFGPGTRLLVL.

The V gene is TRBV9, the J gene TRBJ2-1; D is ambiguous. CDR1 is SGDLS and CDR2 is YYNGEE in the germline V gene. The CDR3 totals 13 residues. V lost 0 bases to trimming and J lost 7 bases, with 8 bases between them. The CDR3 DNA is TGTGCCAGCAGCGTAGCTGTCTCAAATGAGCAGTTCTTC. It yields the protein CASSVAVSNEQFF.

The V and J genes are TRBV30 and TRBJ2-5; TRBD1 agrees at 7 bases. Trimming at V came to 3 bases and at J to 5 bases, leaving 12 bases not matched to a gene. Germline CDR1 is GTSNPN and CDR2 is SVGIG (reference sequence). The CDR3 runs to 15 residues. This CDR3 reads CAWRLQGDWGETQYF. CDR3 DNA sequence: TGTGCCTGGAGGTTGCAGGGGGATTGGGGGGAGACCCAGTACTTC.

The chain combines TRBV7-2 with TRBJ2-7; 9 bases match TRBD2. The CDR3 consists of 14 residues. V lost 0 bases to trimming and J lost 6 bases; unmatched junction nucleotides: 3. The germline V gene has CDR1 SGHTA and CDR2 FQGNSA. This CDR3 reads CASSLASGGLEQYF. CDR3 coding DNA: TGTGCCAGCAGCTTAGCTAGCGGGGGACTCGAGCAGTACTTC. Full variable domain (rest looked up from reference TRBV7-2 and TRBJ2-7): GAGVSQSPSNKVTEKGKDVELRCDPISGHTALYWYRQSLGQGLEFLIYFQGNSAPDKSGLPSDRFSAERTGGSVSTLTIQRTQQEDSAVYLCASSLASGGLEQYFGPGTRLTVT.

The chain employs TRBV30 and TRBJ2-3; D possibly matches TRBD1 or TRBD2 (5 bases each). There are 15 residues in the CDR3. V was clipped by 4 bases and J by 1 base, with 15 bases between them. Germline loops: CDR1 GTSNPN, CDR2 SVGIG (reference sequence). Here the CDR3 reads CAWTPRGDGTDTQYF. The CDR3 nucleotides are TGTGCCTGGACCCCCCGGGGCGACGGCACAGATACGCAGTATTTT.

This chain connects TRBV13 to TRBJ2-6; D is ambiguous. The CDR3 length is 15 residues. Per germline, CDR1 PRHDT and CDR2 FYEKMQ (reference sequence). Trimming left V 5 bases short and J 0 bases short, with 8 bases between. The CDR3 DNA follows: TGTGCCAGCAGCCTCCGAGGCTCTGGGGCCAACGTCCTGACTTTC. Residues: CASSLRGSGANVLTF.

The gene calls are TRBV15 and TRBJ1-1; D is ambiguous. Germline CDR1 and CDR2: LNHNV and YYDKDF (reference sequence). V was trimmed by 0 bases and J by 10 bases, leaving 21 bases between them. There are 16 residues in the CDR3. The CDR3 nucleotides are TGTGCCACCAGCAGAGATTTAGCTACAATGGCGCGTGGAGCTTTCTTT. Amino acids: CATSRDLATMARGAFF.

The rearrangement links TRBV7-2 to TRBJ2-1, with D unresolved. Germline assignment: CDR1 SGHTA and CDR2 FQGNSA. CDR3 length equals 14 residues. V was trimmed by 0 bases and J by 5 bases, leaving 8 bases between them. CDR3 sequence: CASSLATPNNEQFF. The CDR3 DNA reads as TGTGCCAGCAGCTTAGCGACACCAAACAATGAGCAGTTCTTC.

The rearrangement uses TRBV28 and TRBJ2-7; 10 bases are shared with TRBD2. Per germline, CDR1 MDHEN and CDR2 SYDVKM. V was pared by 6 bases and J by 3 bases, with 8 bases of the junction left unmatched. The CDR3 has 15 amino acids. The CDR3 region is CASRRTSGAYYEQYF. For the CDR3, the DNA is TGTGCCAGCAGAAGGACTAGCGGAGCTTACTACGAGCAGTACTTC.

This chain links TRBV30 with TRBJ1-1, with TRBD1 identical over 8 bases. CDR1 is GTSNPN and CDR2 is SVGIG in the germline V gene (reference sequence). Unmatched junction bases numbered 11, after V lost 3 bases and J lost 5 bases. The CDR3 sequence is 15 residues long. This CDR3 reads CAWRAKDRGQTEAFF. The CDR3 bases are TGTGCCTGGAGAGCTAAAGACAGGGGCCAGACTGAAGCTTTCTTT.

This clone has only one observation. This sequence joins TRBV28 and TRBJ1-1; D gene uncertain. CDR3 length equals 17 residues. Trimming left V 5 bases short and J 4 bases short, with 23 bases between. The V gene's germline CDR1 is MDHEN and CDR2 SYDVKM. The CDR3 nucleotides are TGTGCCAGCAGTATTCACGGACCCTCTAGGGATAGCACTGAAGCTTTCTTT. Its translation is CASSIHGPSRDSTEAFF.

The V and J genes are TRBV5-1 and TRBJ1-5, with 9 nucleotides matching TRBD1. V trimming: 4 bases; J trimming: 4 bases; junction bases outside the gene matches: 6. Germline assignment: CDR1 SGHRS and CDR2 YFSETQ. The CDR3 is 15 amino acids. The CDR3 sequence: CASSLGTGYNQPQHF. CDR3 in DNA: TGCGCCAGCAGCCTCGGGACAGGGTATAATCAGCCCCAGCATTTT. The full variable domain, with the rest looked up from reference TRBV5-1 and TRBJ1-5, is KAGVTQTPRYLIKTRGQQVTLSCSPISGHRSVSWYQQTPGQGLQFLFEYFSETQRNKGNFPGRFSGRQFSNSRSEMNVSTLELGDSALYLCASSLGTGYNQPQHFGDGTRLSIL.

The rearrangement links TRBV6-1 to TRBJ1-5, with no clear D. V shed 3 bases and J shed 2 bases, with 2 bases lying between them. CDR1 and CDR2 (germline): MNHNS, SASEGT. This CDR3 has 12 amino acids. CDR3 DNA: TGTGCCAGCAGTGACGGCAATCAGCCCCAGCATTTT. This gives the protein CASSDGNQPQHF.

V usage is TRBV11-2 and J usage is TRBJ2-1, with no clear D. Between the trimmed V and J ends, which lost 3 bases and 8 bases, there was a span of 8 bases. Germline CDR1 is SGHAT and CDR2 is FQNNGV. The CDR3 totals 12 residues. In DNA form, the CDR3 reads TGTGCCAGCAGCTTCAGTCGGCATGAGCAGTTCTTC. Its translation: CASSFSRHEQFF. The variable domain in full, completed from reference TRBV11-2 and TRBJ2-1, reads EAGVAQSPRYKIIEKRQSVAFWCNPISGHATLYWYQQILGQGPKLLIQFQNNGVVDDSQLPKDRFSAERLKGVDSTLKIQPAKLEDSAVYLCASSFSRHEQFFGPGTRLTVL.

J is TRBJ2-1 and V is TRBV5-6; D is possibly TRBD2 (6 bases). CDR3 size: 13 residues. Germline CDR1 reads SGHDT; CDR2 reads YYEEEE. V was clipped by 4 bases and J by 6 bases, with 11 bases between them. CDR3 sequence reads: CASSPGTGNEQFF. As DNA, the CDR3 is TGTGCCAGCAGCCCCGGGACTGGCAATGAGCAGTTCTTC.

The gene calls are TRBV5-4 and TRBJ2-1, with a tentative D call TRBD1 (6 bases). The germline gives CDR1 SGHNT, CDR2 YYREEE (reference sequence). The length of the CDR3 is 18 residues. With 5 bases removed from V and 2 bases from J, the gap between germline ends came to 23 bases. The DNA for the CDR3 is TGTGCCAGCAGTCAGGGGCAGGGGAAGGGTTTAACCTACAATGAGCAGTTCTTC. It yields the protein CASSQGQGKGLTYNEQFF.

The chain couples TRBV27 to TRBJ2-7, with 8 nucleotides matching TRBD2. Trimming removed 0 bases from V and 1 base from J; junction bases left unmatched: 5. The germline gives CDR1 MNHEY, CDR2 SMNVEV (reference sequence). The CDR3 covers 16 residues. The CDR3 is CASSLSIAGISYEQYF. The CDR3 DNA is TGTGCCAGCAGTTTATCGATAGCGGGGATATCCTACGAGCAGTACTTC.

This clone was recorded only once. CDR3 residues: CASKTGSDTGELFF. Written as DNA, the CDR3 is TGTGCCAGCAAGACAGGGTCCGACACCGGGGAGCTGTTTTTT. The V call is TRBV19, the J call TRBJ2-2, with TRBD1 matching 7 bases. The CDR3 covers 14 residues. Germline V gene sequence: CDR1 LNHDA, CDR2 SQIVND (reference sequence). V was clipped by 9 bases and J by 3 bases; unmatched bases: 7.

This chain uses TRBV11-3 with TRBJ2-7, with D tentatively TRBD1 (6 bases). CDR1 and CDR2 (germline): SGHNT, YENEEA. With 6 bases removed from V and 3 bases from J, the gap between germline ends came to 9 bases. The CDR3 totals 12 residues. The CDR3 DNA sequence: TGTGCCAGCAGACTGGACAGCTACGAGCAGTACTTC. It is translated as CASRLDSYEQYF.

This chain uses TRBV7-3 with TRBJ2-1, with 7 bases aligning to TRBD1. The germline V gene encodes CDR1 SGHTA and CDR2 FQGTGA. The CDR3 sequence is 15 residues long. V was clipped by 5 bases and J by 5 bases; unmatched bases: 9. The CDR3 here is CASSPSRTGNNEQFF. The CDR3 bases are TGTGCCAGCAGCCCCTCCCGGACAGGCAACAATGAGCAGTTCTTC.

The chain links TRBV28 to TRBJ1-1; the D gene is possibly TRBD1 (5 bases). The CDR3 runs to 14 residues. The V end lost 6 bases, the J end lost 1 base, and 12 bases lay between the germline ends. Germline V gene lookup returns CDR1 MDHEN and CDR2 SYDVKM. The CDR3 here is CASSQSGRNTEAFF. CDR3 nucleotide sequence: TGTGCCAGCAGCCAATCAGGGAGGAACACTGAAGCTTTCTTT.

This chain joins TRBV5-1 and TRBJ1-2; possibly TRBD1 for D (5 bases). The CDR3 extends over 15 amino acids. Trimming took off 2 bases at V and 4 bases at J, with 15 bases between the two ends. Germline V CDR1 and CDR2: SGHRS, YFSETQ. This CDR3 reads CASSFRGRALYGYTF. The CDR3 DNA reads TGCGCCAGCAGCTTTAGGGGAAGAGCTCTCTATGGCTACACCTTC.